Listed below are T cell receptor beta chains from one sample, sequenced in a study of beta chain features in type 1 diabetes. Profiling relied on immunoSEQ multiplex PCR, and the TCRdb table lists in-frame clones only, not all of them. In the table there are 150,000 to 160,000 clones, roughly 11% of which are singletons. Input material: central memory CD4+ T cells from blood. The source of these receptors is a man in his late teens or twenties in good health. CDR3s include the opening cysteine and the closing phenylalanine or tryptophan. The D gene is left open where the match is weak. Clone sizes are given selectively: once, few, many, or a class where the clone is expanded.

clone size,D gene,J gene,V gene,CDR3 protein,CDR3 DNA
many,TRBD1,TRBJ2-7,TRBV19,CASRTGGLSSYEQYF,TGTGCCAGTAGGACAGGGGGCCTCAGCTCCTACGAGCAGTACTTC
few,TRBD2,TRBJ2-5,TRBV29-1,CSVDREGGETQYF,TGCAGCGTCGACCGGGAGGGGGGAGAGACCCAGTACTTC
.,.,TRBJ1-3,TRBV7-9,CASSLLQDRNTIYF,TGTGCCAGCAGCTTACTACAGGATCGAAACACCATATATTTT
many,.,TRBJ2-7,TRBV6-5,CASSYKTRQYF,TGTGCCAGCAGTTATAAGACAAGGCAGTACTTC
.,.,TRBJ1-1,TRBV1,CTSSSRLKRNTEAFF,TGCACCAGCAGCTCCCGGCTGAAGAGGAACACTGAAGCTTTCTTT
few,TRBD1,TRBJ1-2,TRBV9,CASSETTGTGVNGYTF,TGTGCCAGCAGCGAGACGACCGGGACAGGGGTAAATGGCTACACCTTC
.,.,TRBJ2-1,TRBV9,CASSVAGGREQFF,TGTGCCAGCAGCGTAGCCGGGGGCCGTGAGCAGTTCTTC
.,TRBD2,TRBJ2-4,TRBV7-2,CASSLAGGPGGSIQYF,TGTGCCAGCAGCTTGGCGGGAGGGCCAGGGGGAAGCATTCAGTACTTC
.,TRBD2,TRBJ2-1,TRBV11-3,CASSPQLAGVTYNEQFF,TGTGCCAGCAGCCCTCAATTAGCGGGAGTGACCTACAATGAGCAGTTCTTC
.,.,TRBJ1-2,TRBV16,CASSQLGVQTNYGYTF,TGTGCCAGCAGCCAATTGGGAGTTCAGACTAACTATGGCTACACCTTC
few,TRBD1,TRBJ2-5,TRBV5-1,CASNFGTGSFETQYF,TGCGCCAGCAACTTCGGGACAGGGAGCTTTGAGACCCAGTACTTC
.,TRBD2,TRBJ2-5,TRBV7-2,CASSLGAGETQYF,TGTGCCAGCAGCTTAGGAGCGGGGGAGACCCAGTACTTC
few,.,TRBJ1-2,TRBV25-1,CASSAGNRDILFVHGYTF,TGTGCCAGCAGTGCCGGAAACCGGGACATATTATTCGTTCATGGCTACACCTTC